The source of this T cell receptor beta chain is a study of cytomegalovirus exposure and HLA in healthy donors. This clone was counted at least ten times. Its antigen is not identified. Study-wide points: Among donors in an Asian-associated ancestry cluster, a later analysis reportedly found fewer N-insertions than the approximately 700-donor mean.

This CDR3 region has 12 residues. V lost 7 bases, J lost 6 bases, and 16 bases lay in between. In germline, CDR1 is SQVTM, CDR2 ANQGSEA. The PCR used 60 Vbeta and 13 Jbeta primers. TCRdb's table, derived via immunoSEQ multiplex PCR, lists solely in-frame clones and lacks some. The sample includes more than 95,000 clones, roughly a tenth of them seen just once. The sequenced material came from PBMCs. The clonotype originates from a woman aged 18-29 years in good health and CMV-seropositive. V gene TRBV29-1 combines with J gene TRBJ2-7, with D possibly matching TRBD1 (6 bases). CDR3 bases: TGCAGCGCCCCTCTGGACAGCGGCGAGCAGTACTTC. This encodes CSAPLDSGEQYF.